This entry lists 8 T cell receptor beta chains sequenced from one sample in a study of human T cells and chemical hapten exposure. MiXCR, run by TCRdb on the RACE reads, gives a single entry per CDR3 protein. This sample has about 140,000 distinct CDR3 sequences, with 12% found just once. Regarding time point: patch test 2, 6 weeks after DPC sensitization. Regarding treatment: therapeutic diphenylcyclopropenone sensitization with weekly scalp DPC. The sample in question was whole blood, obtained in connection with sensitization to the hapten diphenylcyclopropenone (DPC). These receptor sequences come from a woman aged 50 to 60 with alopecia areata. Some clones in this sample may be carry-over from other donors' samples.

The chain combines TRBV10-3 with TRBJ1-1; TRBD1 is a possible D gene (6 bases). The germline V gene encodes CDR1 ENHRY and CDR2 SYGVKD. V gave up 6 bases and J gave up 4 bases, with 12 bases separating them. The CDR3 is 13 amino acids. CDR3 protein: CAIRRTEPTEAFF. In nucleotides, the CDR3 is TGTGCCATCAGAAGGACAGAGCCCACTGAAGCTTTCTTT.

This clonotype showed up just a few times. V gene TRBV12-3 or TRBV12-4 combines with J gene TRBJ1-5, with D possibly matching TRBD1 (5 bases). With 7 bases removed from V and 7 bases from J, the gap between germline ends came to 17 bases. CDR3 length: 14 amino acids. The CDR3 coding sequence is TGTGCCAGCACCCAATGGGGGAGGGGACAGCCCCAGCATTTT. This translates into CASTQWGRGQPQHF.

This clonotype was picked up a small number of times. The rearrangement uses TRBV2 and TRBJ2-5; weak D call: TRBD2 (5 bases). The germline CDR1 and CDR2 sequences are SNHLY and FYNNEI. V lost 4 bases and J 5 bases, leaving 20 bases between the germline ends. The length of the CDR3 is 16 residues. In DNA, the CDR3 is TGTGCCAGCAGTGGAGGAGGCGCGGGCGGTAGGGAGACCCAGTACTTC. This sequence encodes CASSGGGAGGRETQYF.

This clonotype showed up many times. The chain employs TRBV3-1 and TRBJ1-5; 7 bases match TRBD1. The CDR3 runs to 15 residues. CDR1 is LGHDT, CDR2 YNNKEL, per germline (reference sequence). The ends lost 3 bases at V and 5 bases at J; junction bases unmatched: 7. CDR3: CASSQGGQRHQPQHF. The CDR3 nucleotides are TGTGCCAGCAGCCAGGGGGGACAGCGACATCAGCCCCAGCATTTT. The complete variable domain, with remaining parts taken from reference TRBV3-1 and TRBJ1-5, reads DTAVSQTPKYLVTQMGNDKSIKCEQNLGHDTMYWYKQDSKKFLKIMFSYNNKELIINETVPNRFSPKSPDKAHLNLHINSLELGDSAVYFCASSQGGQRHQPQHFGDGTRLSIL.

This clonotype appeared a few times. The chain has TRBV29-1 and TRBJ1-1; D possibly corresponds to TRBD1 (5 bases). Germline V gives CDR1 SQVTM, CDR2 ANQGSEA. CDR3 size: 13 residues. V lost 5 bases and J lost 2, with 12 bases in between. The CDR3 bases are TGCAGCGTTTCCCTCGGGGGAAACACTGAAGCTTTCTTT. As protein: CSVSLGGNTEAFF.

The chain employs TRBV5-1 and TRBJ1-1; 9 nucleotides agree with TRBD1. CDR3 length: 14 amino acids. The trim removed 4 bases at V and 1 base at J, leaving 2 bases unmatched. CDR1 and CDR2 (germline): SGHRS, YFSETQ. The CDR3 nucleotides are TGCGCCAGCAGCCGGGACAGGGAGAACACTGAAGCTTTCTTT. Amino acid sequence: CASSRDRENTEAFF.

The J gene is TRBJ2-1, the V gene TRBV10-3; 8 bases are shared with TRBD2. The CDR3 covers 14 residues. V shed 6 bases and J 7 bases; nucleotides not matched to a gene: 8. Germline V gives CDR1 ENHRY, CDR2 SYGVKD. Written as DNA, the CDR3 is TGTGCCATCAGGCGGGGGACTAGTATGAATGAGCAGTTCTTC. As protein: CAIRRGTSMNEQFF.

On this clonotype itself: An end of the junction does not agree with germline; a read error may underlie this. The chain links TRBV5-5 to TRBJ2-3, with D possibly called TRBD1 or TRBD2 (5 bases each). This CDR3 contains 15 residues. The germline V gene has CDR1 SGHKS and CDR2 YYEKEE (reference sequence). This CDR3 reads CASSRPGTSIDTQYF. CDR3 nucleotide sequence: TGTGCCAGCAGCCGTCCCGGGACCAGCATAGATACGCAGTATTTT. The full variable domain, completed using reference TRBV5-5 and TRBJ2-3, is DAGVTQSPTHLIKTRGQQVTLRCSPISGHKSVSWYQQVLGQGPQFIFQYYEKEERGRGNFPDRFSARQFPNYSSELNVNALLLGDSALYLCASSRPGTSIDTQYFGPGTRLTVL.